This T cell receptor beta chain was retrieved from a study of blood T cell repertoires in COVID-19. Whole-study context: Collection of acute and convalescent COVID-19 samples took place in the United States, Italy and Spain. PBMCs, B-cell-depleted T cells, or T cells provided the cDNA or gDNA that made up the material.

CDR3 size: 20 residues. Germline V lookup: CDR1 SGHRS, CDR2 YFSETQ. Trimming cost V 3 bases and J 0 bases; bases outside gene matches: 14. Authors' analysis steps: Using reference gene primer amplification, nucleated cell counts were estimated. TCRdb's table, derived via immunoSEQ multiplex PCR, lists solely in-frame clones and lacks some. V, J and clone size were drawn from that table, and D and trimming were deduced from the DNA. The repertoire holds 150,000 to 200,000 clones, with about 82% as singletons. The sequence was collected from a woman younger than 45 with acute or convalescent COVID-19. Sequencing used peripheral blood. V gene TRBV5-1 combines with J gene TRBJ2-2, with 10 positions matching TRBD1. CDR3 DNA: TGCGCCAGCAGCTCTACCGGGACAGGGGCATCGGTTGCGAACACCGGGGAGCTGTTTTTT. Protein: CASSSTGTGASVANTGELFF.